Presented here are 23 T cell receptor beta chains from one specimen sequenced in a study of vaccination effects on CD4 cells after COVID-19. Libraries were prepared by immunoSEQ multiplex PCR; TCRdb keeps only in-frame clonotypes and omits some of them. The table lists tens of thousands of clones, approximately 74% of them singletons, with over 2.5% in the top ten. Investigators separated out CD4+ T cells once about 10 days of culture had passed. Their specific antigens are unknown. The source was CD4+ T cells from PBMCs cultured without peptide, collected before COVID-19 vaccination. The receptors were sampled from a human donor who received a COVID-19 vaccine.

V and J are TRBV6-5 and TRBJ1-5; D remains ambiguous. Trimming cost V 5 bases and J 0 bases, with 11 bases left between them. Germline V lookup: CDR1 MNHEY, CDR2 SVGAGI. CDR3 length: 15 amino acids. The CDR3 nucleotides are TGTGCCAGCAGTATCGGGTACAATAGCAATCAGCCCCAGCATTTT. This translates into CASSIGYNSNQPQHF.

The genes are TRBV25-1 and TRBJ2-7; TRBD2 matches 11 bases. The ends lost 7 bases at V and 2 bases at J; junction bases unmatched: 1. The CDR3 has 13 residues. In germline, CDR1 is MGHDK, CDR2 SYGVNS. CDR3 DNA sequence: TGTGCCAGCACGACTAGCGGGGCCTACGAGCAGTACTTC. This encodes CASTTSGAYEQYF.

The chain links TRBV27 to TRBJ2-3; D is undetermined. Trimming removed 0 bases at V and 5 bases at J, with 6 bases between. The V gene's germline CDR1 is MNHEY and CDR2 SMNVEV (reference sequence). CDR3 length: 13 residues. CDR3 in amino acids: CASSLSSRDTQYF. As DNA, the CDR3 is TGTGCCAGCAGTTTATCGTCCCGAGATACGCAGTATTTT.

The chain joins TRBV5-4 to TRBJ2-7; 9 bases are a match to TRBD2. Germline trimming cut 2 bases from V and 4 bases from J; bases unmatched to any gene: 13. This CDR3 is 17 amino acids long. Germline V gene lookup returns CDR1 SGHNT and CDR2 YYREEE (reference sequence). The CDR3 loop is CASSFLLAGADPYEQYF. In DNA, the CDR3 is TGTGCCAGCAGCTTCCTCTTAGCGGGAGCCGATCCTTACGAGCAGTACTTC.

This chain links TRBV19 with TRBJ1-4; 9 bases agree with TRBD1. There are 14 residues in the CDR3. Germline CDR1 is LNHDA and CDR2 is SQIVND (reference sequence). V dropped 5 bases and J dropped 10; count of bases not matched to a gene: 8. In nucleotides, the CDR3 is TGTGCCAGTAGTGGGACAGGGAATACGGGAAAACTGTTTTTT. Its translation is CASSGTGNTGKLFF. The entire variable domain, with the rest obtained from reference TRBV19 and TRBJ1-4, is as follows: DGGITQSPKYLFRKEGQNVTLSCEQNLNHDAMYWYRQDPGQGLRLIYYSQIVNDFQKGDIAEGYSVSREKKESFPLTVTSAQKNPTAFYLCASSGTGNTGKLFFGSGTQLSVL.

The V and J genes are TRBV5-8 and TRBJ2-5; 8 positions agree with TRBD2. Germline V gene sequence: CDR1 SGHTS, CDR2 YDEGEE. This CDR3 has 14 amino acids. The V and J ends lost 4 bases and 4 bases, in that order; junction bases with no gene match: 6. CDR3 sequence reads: CASSPGGGRETQYF. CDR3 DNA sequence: TGTGCCAGCAGCCCCGGGGGGGGGAGAGAGACCCAGTACTTC.

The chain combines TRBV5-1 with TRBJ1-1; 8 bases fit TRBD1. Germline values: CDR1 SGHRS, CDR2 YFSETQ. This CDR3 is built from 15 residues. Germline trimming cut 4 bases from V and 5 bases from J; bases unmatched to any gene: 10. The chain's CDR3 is CASSASRQGWTEAFF. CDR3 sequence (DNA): TGCGCCAGCAGCGCCTCGAGACAGGGGTGGACTGAAGCTTTCTTT.

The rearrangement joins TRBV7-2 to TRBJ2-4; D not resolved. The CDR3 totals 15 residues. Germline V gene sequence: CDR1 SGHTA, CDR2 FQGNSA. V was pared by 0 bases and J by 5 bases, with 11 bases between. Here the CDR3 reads CASSLATGLQNIQYF. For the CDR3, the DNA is TGTGCCAGCAGCTTAGCGACGGGCCTCCAAAACATTCAGTACTTC.

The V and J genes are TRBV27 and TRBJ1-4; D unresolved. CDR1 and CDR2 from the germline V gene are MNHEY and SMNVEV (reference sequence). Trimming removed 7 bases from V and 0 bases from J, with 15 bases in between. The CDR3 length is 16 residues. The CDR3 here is CASTARPLATNEKLFF. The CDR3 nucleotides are TGTGCCAGCACAGCTCGCCCACTAGCAACTAATGAAAAACTGTTTTTT. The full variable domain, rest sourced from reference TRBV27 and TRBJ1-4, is EAQVTQNPRYLITVTGKKLTVTCSQNMNHEYMSWYRQDPGLGLRQIYYSMNVEVTDKGDVPEGYKVSRKEKRNFPLILESPSPNQTSLYFCASTARPLATNEKLFFGSGTQLSVL.

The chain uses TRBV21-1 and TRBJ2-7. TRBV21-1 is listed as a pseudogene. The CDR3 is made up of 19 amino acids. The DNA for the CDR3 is TGTGCCAGCGGGGAGGGACAGCAAGGGGGTTCCATCAAAGCGGGTGAGCAGTACTTC. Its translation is CASGEGQQGGSIKAGEQYF.

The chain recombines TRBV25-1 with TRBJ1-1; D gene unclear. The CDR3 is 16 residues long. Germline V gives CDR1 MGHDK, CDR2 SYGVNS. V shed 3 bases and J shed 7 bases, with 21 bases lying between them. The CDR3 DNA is TGTGCCAGCAGTGACTCCTCGCGGGCGGCCGGTAGTGAAGCTTTCTTT. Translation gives CASSDSSRAAGSEAFF. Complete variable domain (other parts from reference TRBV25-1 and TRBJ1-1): EADIYQTPRYLVIGTGKKITLECSQTMGHDKMYWYQQDPGMELHLIHYSYGVNSTEKGDLSSESTVSRIRTEHFPLTLESARPSHTSQYLCASSDSSRAAGSEAFFGQGTRLTVV.

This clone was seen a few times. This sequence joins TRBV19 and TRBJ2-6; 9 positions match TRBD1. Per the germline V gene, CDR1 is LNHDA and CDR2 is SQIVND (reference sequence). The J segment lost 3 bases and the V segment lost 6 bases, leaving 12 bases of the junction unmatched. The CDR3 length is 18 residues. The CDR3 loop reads CASSPSRDRVGGANVLTF. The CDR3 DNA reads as TGTGCCAGTAGCCCGAGTCGGGACAGGGTCGGTGGGGCCAACGTCCTGACTTTC.

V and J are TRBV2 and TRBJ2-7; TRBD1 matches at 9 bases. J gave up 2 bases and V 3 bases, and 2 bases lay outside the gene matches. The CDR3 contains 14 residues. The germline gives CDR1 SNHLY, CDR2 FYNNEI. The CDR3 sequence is CASSETGGTYEQYF. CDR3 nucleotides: TGTGCCAGCAGTGAGACAGGGGGAACCTACGAGCAGTACTTC.

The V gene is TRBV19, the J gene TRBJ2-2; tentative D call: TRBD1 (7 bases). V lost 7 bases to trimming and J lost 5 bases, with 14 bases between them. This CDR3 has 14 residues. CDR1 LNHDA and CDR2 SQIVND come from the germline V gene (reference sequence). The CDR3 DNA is TGTGCCAGTACCCCCGCAGGGGGGACCGGGGAGCTGTTTTTT. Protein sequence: CASTPAGGTGELFF.

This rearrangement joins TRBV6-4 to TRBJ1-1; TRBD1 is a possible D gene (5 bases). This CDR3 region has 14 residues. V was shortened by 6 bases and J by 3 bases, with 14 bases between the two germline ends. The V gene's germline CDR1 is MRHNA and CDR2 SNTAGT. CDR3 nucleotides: TGTGCCAGCAGAAATACAGACAGAGACACTGAAGCTTTCTTT. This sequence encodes CASRNTDRDTEAFF.

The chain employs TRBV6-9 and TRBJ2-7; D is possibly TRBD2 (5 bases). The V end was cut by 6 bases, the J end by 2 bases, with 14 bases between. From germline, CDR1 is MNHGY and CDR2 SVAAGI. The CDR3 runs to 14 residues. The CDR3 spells CASSCQAGTYEQYF. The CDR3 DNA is TGTGCCAGCAGCTGCCAGGCGGGCACCTACGAGCAGTACTTC.

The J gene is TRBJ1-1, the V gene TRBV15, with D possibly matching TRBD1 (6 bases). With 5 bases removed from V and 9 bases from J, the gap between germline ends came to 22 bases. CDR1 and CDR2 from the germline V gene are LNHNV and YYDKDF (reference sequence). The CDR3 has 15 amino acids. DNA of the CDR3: TGTGCCACCAGCGCCACAGGGCGCTCATTCCGTAAAGCTTTCTTT. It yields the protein CATSATGRSFRKAFF. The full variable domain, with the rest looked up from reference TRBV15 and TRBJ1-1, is DAMVIQNPRYQVTQFGKPVTLSCSQTLNHNVMYWYQQKSSQAPKLLFHYYDKDFNNEADTPDNFQSRRPNTSFCFLDIRSPGLGDTAMYLCATSATGRSFRKAFFGQGTRLTVV.

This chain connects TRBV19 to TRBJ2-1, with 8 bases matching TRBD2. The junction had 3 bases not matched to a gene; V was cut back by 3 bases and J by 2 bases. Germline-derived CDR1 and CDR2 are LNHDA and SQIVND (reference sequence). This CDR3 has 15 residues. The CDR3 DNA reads TGTGCCAGTAGTATGTCGGGGGGGCCCTACAATGAGCAGTTCTTC. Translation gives CASSMSGGPYNEQFF. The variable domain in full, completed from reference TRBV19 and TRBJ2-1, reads DGGITQSPKYLFRKEGQNVTLSCEQNLNHDAMYWYRQDPGQGLRLIYYSQIVNDFQKGDIAEGYSVSREKKESFPLTVTSAQKNPTAFYLCASSMSGGPYNEQFFGPGTRLTVL.

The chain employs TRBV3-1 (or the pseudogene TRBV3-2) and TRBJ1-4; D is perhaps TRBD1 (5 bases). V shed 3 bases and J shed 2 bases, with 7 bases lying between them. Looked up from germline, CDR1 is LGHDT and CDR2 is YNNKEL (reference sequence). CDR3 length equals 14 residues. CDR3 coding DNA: TGTGCCAGCAGCCAGGGGGTGACTAATGAAAAACTGTTTTTT. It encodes CASSQGVTNEKLFF.

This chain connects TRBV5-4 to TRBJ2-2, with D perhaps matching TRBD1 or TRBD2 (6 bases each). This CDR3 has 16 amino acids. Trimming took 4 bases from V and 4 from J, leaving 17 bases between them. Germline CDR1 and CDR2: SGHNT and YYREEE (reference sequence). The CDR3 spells CASSPRTGAGTGELFF. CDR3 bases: TGTGCCAGCAGCCCTAGGACGGGGGCCGGCACCGGGGAGCTGTTTTTT.

The CDR3 reads CASSLGNVYNSPLHF. As DNA, the CDR3 is TGTGCCAGCAGCCTGGGGAATGTATATAATTCACCCCTCCACTTT. The chain employs TRBV6-5 and TRBJ1-6; no definite D call. CDR3 length equals 15 residues. Germline CDR1 reads MNHEY; CDR2 reads SVGAGI. With 6 bases removed from V and 4 bases from J, the gap between germline ends came to 13 bases.

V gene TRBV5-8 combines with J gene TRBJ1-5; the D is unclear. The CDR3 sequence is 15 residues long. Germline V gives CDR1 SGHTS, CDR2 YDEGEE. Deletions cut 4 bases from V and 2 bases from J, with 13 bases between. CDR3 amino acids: CASSAGRWGNQPQHF. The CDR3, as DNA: TGTGCCAGCAGCGCCGGGCGATGGGGCAATCAGCCCCAGCATTTT.

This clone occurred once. The CDR3 spells CASSVLAGVDTQYF. DNA of the CDR3: TGTGCCAGCAGTGTACTAGCGGGAGTAGATACGCAGTATTTT. This chain joins TRBV6-4 and TRBJ2-3, with TRBD2 identical over 11 bases. The ends lost 4 bases at V and 5 bases at J; junction bases unmatched: 2. The CDR3 is 14 amino acids. In germline, CDR1 is MRHNA, CDR2 SNTAGT.